One and the same sample provided the 15 T cell receptor beta chains below, sequenced in a study of cytotoxic CD8 clonotypes in ibrutinib-treated CLL. The method was immunoSEQ multiplex PCR; TCRdb's version includes in-frame clones alone and lacks a portion of them. This table holds 43,000 or so clones, under 80% found once. This specimen was PBMCs, taken after 24 months of ibrutinib treatment. All receptors come from a human donor with chronic lymphocytic leukemia.

The chain carries TRBV30 and TRBJ1-2; D is ambiguous. Between the trimmed V and J ends, which lost 4 bases and 3 bases, there was a span of 9 bases. Germline V CDR1 and CDR2: GTSNPN, SVGIG (reference sequence). The CDR3 length is 12 residues. The chain's CDR3 is CAWKVWDYGYTF. For the CDR3, the DNA is TGTGCCTGGAAGGTGTGGGACTATGGCTACACCTTC.

The gene calls are TRBV28 and TRBJ1-6; D is perhaps TRBD1 (6 bases). This CDR3 is built from 15 residues. Germline CDR1 MDHEN, CDR2 SYDVKM. The V end was cut by 1 base, the J end by 9 bases, with 13 bases between. CDR3 residues: CASSLYGGRGSPLHF. The DNA of the CDR3 is TGTGCCAGCAGTTTATATGGGGGCAGAGGTTCACCCCTCCACTTT.

This chain joins TRBV30 and TRBJ1-5; D gene uncertain. The CDR3 consists of 13 residues. Trimming took off 8 bases at V and 6 bases at J, with 17 bases between the two ends. Looked up from germline, CDR1 is GTSNPN and CDR2 is SVGIG (reference sequence). CDR3 region: CAVSRMGGQPQHF. The DNA of the CDR3 is TGTGCCGTTAGCCGGATGGGCGGTCAGCCCCAGCATTTT.

The J gene is TRBJ1-2, the V gene TRBV7-9; 7 bases match TRBD1. The V and J ends lost 4 bases and 4 bases, in that order; junction bases with no gene match: 15. Germline assignment: CDR1 SEHNR and CDR2 FQNEAQ (reference sequence). This CDR3 is built from 17 residues. The CDR3 coding sequence is TGTGCCAGCAGCTCCACCCGAGGAGGGGGCTTAGGCTATGGCTACACCTTC. Amino acid sequence: CASSSTRGGGLGYGYTF. Using reference TRBV7-9 and TRBJ1-2 for the parts outside the CDR3, the full variable domain is DTGVSQNPRHKITKRGQNVTFRCDPISEHNRLYWYRQTLGQGPEFLTYFQNEAQLEKSRLLSDRFSAERPKGSFSTLEIQRTEQGDSAMYLCASSSTRGGGLGYGYTFGSGTRLTVV.

The rearrangement uses TRBV16 and TRBJ1-1; no firm D call. CDR1 and CDR2 (germline): KGHSY, FQNENV. The CDR3 length is 15 residues. Deletions cut 0 bases from V and 0 bases from J, with 8 bases between. CDR3 sequence (DNA): TGTGCCAGCAGCCAATCGACGGCAATGAACACTGAAGCTTTCTTT. This gives the protein CASSQSTAMNTEAFF. The variable domain in full, with the rest retrieved from reference TRBV16 and TRBJ1-1, is GEEVAQTPKHLVRGEGQKAKLYCAPIKGHSYVFWYQQVLKNEFKFLISFQNENVFDETGMPKERFSAKCLPNSPCSLEIQATKLEDSAVYFCASSQSTAMNTEAFFGQGTRLTVV.

V gene TRBV27 combines with J gene TRBJ1-2; D not resolved. The CDR3 is 13 amino acids. The V end was cut by 6 bases, the J end by 10 bases, with 18 bases between. Germline lookup yields CDR1 MNHEY and CDR2 SMNVEV (reference sequence). The CDR3 spells CASRPTLVAPYTF. The CDR3 DNA reads as TGTGCCAGCAGGCCGACGCTAGTAGCCCCCTACACCTTC.

The chain couples TRBV5-1 to TRBJ1-1; the D is unclear. The CDR3 totals 14 residues. Between the trimmed V and J ends, which lost 5 bases and 4 bases, there was a span of 15 bases. Germline V lookup: CDR1 SGHRS, CDR2 YFSETQ. This CDR3 is CASRLNIGFTEAFF. CDR3 nucleotide sequence: TGCGCCAGCAGGCTCAATATAGGGTTCACTGAAGCTTTCTTT.

This rearrangement joins TRBV6-4 to TRBJ2-1, with 9 bases lining up with TRBD2. This CDR3 region has 17 residues. From germline, CDR1 is MRHNA and CDR2 SNTAGT. V shed 2 bases, J shed 12 bases, and the junction held 17 bases outside the gene matches. Written as DNA, the CDR3 is TGTGCCAGCAGTGACCGGGGCGGTAGCGGGAGAAGTACTGGGCAGTTCTTC. It encodes CASSDRGGSGRSTGQFF.

This clone was counted at least ten times. This chain uses TRBV28 with TRBJ2-1; 7 positions agree with TRBD2. Germline V gene data show CDR1 as MDHEN and CDR2 as SYDVKM. V lost 2 bases to trimming and J lost 6 bases; unmatched junction nucleotides: 7. This CDR3 comprises 15 residues. CDR3 sequence (DNA): TGTGCCAGCAGTTTAGTGACTAGCCGATCCAATGAGCAGTTCTTC. It codes for CASSLVTSRSNEQFF.

This clone was picked up many times. The chain employs TRBV2 and TRBJ2-7, with D uncertain. V gave up 4 bases and J gave up 6 bases, with 7 bases separating them. Germline V gene lookup returns CDR1 SNHLY and CDR2 FYNNEI. The CDR3 runs to 11 residues. The CDR3 loop reads CASSAGSEQYF. CDR3 nucleotide sequence: TGTGCCAGCAGTGCCGGGTCCGAGCAGTACTTC.

This chain uses TRBV20-1 with TRBJ1-2; D gene ambiguous. Germline V CDR1 and CDR2: DFQATT, SNEGSKA (reference sequence). This CDR3 comprises 8 residues. V shed 7 bases and J shed 8 bases, with 5 bases lying between them. CDR3 loop: CSVGGYTF. CDR3 nucleotide sequence: TGCAGTGTTGGCGGCTACACCTTC.

This clone came up a few times. The chain carries TRBV27 and TRBJ2-3, with 15 bases identical to TRBD2. V trimming: 7 bases; J trimming: 6 bases; junction bases outside the gene matches: 11. The germline V gene encodes CDR1 MNHEY and CDR2 SMNVEV (reference sequence). The CDR3 runs 17 residues. CDR3 DNA: TGTGCCAGCACATCCTCCGGACTAGCGGGGGGGCCGGATACGCAGTATTTT. This codes for CASTSSGLAGGPDTQYF.

CDR3 residues: CAWSGQGDYGYTF. The CDR3 DNA reads TGTGCCTGGAGTGGGCAGGGGGACTATGGCTACACCTTC. The V call is TRBV30, the J call TRBJ1-2, with TRBD1 identical over 7 bases. Germline CDR1 and CDR2: GTSNPN and SVGIG (reference sequence). The V and J ends lost 1 base and 3 bases, in that order; junction bases with no gene match: 2. CDR3 size: 13 residues.

J is TRBJ2-2 and V is TRBV6-6, with D possibly being TRBD2 (5 bases). CDR1 is MNHNY, CDR2 SVGAGI, per germline (reference sequence). Trimming took off 7 bases at V and 7 bases at J, with 19 bases between the two ends. The CDR3 covers 15 residues. CDR3 residues: CASNLNLGASGELFF. DNA of the CDR3: TGTGCCAGCAATCTTAATTTGGGAGCTAGCGGGGAGCTGTTTTTT.

This clone has ten or more counts. The V call is TRBV15, the J call TRBJ2-7, with a tentative D call TRBD1 (6 bases). The CDR3 totals 13 residues. V lost 4 bases and J lost 3, with 10 bases in between. The germline V gene encodes CDR1 LNHNV and CDR2 YYDKDF (reference sequence). CDR3 in amino acids: CATSISGDYEQYF. CDR3 sequence (DNA): TGTGCCACCAGCATATCAGGGGACTACGAGCAGTACTTC.